This TCR beta chain was obtained from a study of cytomegalovirus exposure and HLA in healthy donors. The wider study: Of the donors genotyped, several hundred in all, about 82% fell in the Caucasian-associated ancestry cluster.

The PCR contained 60 Vbeta and 13 Jbeta primers. In the authors' workflow: Counted up in a later analysis, unique TCR beta chains came to about 80 million, with around 10 million shared. Produced via immunoSEQ multiplex PCR; TCRdb's table is partial and in-frame only. V, J and clone size are taken as reported in that table, and D and trimming were inferred from the DNA itself. The sample holds around 180,000 clones, 70% to 80% seen once. The V end lost 2 bases, the J end lost 12 bases, and 20 bases lay between the germline ends. The germline gives CDR1 SGHRS, CDR2 YFSETQ. This CDR3 is 14 amino acids long.

The chain joins TRBV5-1 to TRBJ1-1, with D possibly matching TRBD1 (6 bases). Material for sequencing was PBMCs. The source of this sequence is a woman between 40 and 55 years old in good health and CMV-seronegative. DNA of the CDR3: TGCGCCAGCAGCTTACAGGGCGATGGGCCTAAGACTTTCTTT. It is translated as CASSLQGDGPKTFF.